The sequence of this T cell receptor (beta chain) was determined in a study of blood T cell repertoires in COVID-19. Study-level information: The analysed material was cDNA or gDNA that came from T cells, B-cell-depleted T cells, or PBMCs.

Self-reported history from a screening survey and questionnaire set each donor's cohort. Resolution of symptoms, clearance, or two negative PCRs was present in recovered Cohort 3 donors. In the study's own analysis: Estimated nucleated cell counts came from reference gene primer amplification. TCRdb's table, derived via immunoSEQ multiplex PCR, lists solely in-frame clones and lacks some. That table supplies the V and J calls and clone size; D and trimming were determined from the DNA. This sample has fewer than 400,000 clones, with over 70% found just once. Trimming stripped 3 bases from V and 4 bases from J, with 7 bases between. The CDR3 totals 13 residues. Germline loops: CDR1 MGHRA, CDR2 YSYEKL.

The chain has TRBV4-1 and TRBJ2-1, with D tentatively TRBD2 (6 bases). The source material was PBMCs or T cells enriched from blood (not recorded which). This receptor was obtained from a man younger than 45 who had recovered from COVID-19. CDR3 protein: CASSHGGYNEQFF. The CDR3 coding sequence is TGCGCCAGCAGCCACGGAGGGTACAATGAGCAGTTCTTC.